The 17 T cell receptor beta chains given below trace back to one sample, sequenced in a study of blood T cells in healthy people across ages. A second about 7 to 11 cycle PCR used barcoded and J-beta primers. TCRdb processed the 5' RACE reads anew with MiXCR; each CDR3 protein has one entry. Of hundreds of thousands of distinct CDR3 sequences in the sample, about a quarter were seen once. This sample also belongs to another study, concerning T cells of mothers and their children.

Sequenced sample: blood. Receptor source: a boy aged 5-17 years in good health.

This clonotype was detected only a few times. This chain uses TRBV7-9 with TRBJ2-7; 7 bases are shared with TRBD1. The DNA end is more similar to TRBJ2-1, so the J call may be wrong. Germline-derived CDR1 and CDR2 are SEHNR and FQNEAQ (reference sequence). This CDR3 is 16 amino acids long. CDR3 nucleotides: TGTGCCAGCAGCCTACAACAGGGGATGTCGAGTAATGAGCAGTTCTTC. It yields the protein CASSLQQGMSSNEQFF.

This chain connects TRBV5-1 to TRBJ2-7; tentative D call: TRBD1 (6 bases). Germline lookup yields CDR1 SGHRS and CDR2 YFSETQ. The CDR3 has 12 residues. V dropped 4 bases and J dropped 3 bases, with 8 bases sitting between them. DNA for the CDR3: TGCGCCAGCAGCGCGGACAGCTACGAGCAGTACTTC. This sequence encodes CASSADSYEQYF.

The rearrangement uses TRBV6-5 and TRBJ1-6; 10 positions agree with TRBD1. CDR3 size: 13 residues. Germline-derived CDR1 and CDR2 are MNHEY and SVGAGI. V lost 8 bases to trimming and J lost 14 bases; unmatched junction nucleotides: 9. DNA for the CDR3: TGTGCCAGCCGCCGGGACAGGGGCTCGACCCTCCACTTT. Translation: CASRRDRGSTLHF.

The CDR3 loop is CASSLKAGAVSRNEQYF. The CDR3 nucleotides are TGTGCCAGCAGCCTCAAAGCGGGGGCCGTTTCAAGGAACGAGCAGTACTTC. The chain links TRBV9 to TRBJ2-1; 8 bases are shared with TRBD2. TRBJ2-7 explains the end of the DNA better; the J call may be wrong. Looked up from germline, CDR1 is SGDLS and CDR2 is YYNGEE. The CDR3 has 17 residues.

This clonotype was observed a few times. This chain joins TRBV2 and TRBJ2-5; a possible D gene is TRBD2 (5 bases). The end of the DNA is better explained by TRBJ2-1, so the J call may be wrong. CDR3 length equals 12 residues. Germline V gives CDR1 SNHLY, CDR2 FYNNEI. CDR3 coding DNA: TGTGCCAGCAGTGAGACGGGGAATGAGCAGTTCTTC. Amino acids: CASSETGNEQFF.

This clonotype occurred a few times. The V and J genes are TRBV30 and TRBJ2-4; 9 nucleotides match TRBD1. The CDR3 runs 13 residues. Trimming removed 5 bases from V and 9 bases from J; junction bases left unmatched: 8. Germline V gene sequence: CDR1 GTSNPN, CDR2 SVGIG (reference sequence). Here the CDR3 DNA reads TGTGCCTGGGGGACAGGGTTAACTATCATTCAGTACTTC. The encoded protein is CAWGTGLTIIQYF.

This sequence joins TRBV12-3 or TRBV12-4 and TRBJ1-6; D is undetermined. The CDR3 extends over 14 amino acids. V lost 3 bases and J lost 4, with 7 bases in between. CDR3 residues: CASSLEGYNSPLHF. CDR3 nucleotides: TGTGCCAGCAGTTTGGAAGGATATAATTCACCCCTCCACTTT.

The rearrangement joins TRBV18 to TRBJ2-5; a weak D match, TRBD1 (6 bases). V was trimmed by 0 bases and J by 4 bases, leaving 18 bases between them. CDR1 and CDR2 (germline): KGHSH, LQKENI. CDR3 length: 17 residues. CDR3 DNA: TGTGCCAGCTCACCACCATACAGGGTCTCCGCCAGAGAGACCCAGTACTTC. Protein: CASSPPYRVSARETQYF.

This clonotype showed up just a few times. This chain uses TRBV15 with TRBJ2-5, with 9 bases fitting TRBD2. Germline values: CDR1 LNHNV, CDR2 YYDKDF (reference sequence). The CDR3 extends over 17 amino acids. Germline trimming cut 0 bases from V and 4 bases from J; bases unmatched to any gene: 9. The chain's CDR3 is CATSRDPAGGLGETQYF. CDR3 bases: TGTGCCACCAGCAGAGATCCGGCGGGGGGGCTTGGAGAGACCCAGTACTTC.

This clonotype came up a few times. The V call is TRBV15, the J call TRBJ1-1, with a possible D match to TRBD1 (5 bases). The germline gives CDR1 LNHNV, CDR2 YYDKDF (reference sequence). V lost 0 bases to trimming and J lost 4 bases, with 12 bases between them. CDR3 length: 15 residues. The chain's CDR3 is CATSRDLGGGTEAFF. In DNA, the CDR3 is TGTGCCACCAGCAGAGATCTAGGCGGGGGCACTGAAGCTTTCTTT.

In its sample, this clonotype was seen a few times. The rearrangement uses TRBV2 and TRBJ2-1; D gene uncertain. The germline V gene has CDR1 SNHLY and CDR2 FYNNEI. Trimming cost V 7 bases and J 4 bases, with 14 bases left between them. This CDR3 has 14 amino acids. This chain's CDR3 is CASTLSSPYNEQFF. CDR3 sequence (DNA): TGTGCCAGCACTCTCTCCTCCCCATACAATGAGCAGTTCTTC. Drawing the rest from reference TRBV2 and TRBJ2-1, the complete variable domain is EPEVTQTPSHQVTQMGQEVILRCVPISNHLYFYWYRQILGQKVEFLVSFYNNEISEKSEIFDDQFSVERPDGSNFTLKIRSTKLEDSAMYFCASTLSSPYNEQFFGPGTRLTVL.

The chain links TRBV12-3 or TRBV12-4 to TRBJ1-2; 9 bases map to TRBD1. The CDR3 runs 13 residues. With 6 bases clipped from V and 7 bases from J, the junction kept 6 bases outside the gene matches. The CDR3 here is CASRGQGIGGYTF. The CDR3 DNA sequence: TGTGCCAGCAGAGGACAGGGGATAGGTGGCTACACCTTC.

This rearrangement joins TRBV29-1 to TRBJ2-3; 9 bases line up with TRBD2. Germline V gives CDR1 SQVTM, CDR2 ANQGSEA. The CDR3 contains 15 residues. Trimming cost V 2 bases and J 0 bases; bases outside gene matches: 3. CDR3 sequence: CSVEILAGSTDTQYF. The DNA of the CDR3 is TGCAGCGTTGAAATCCTAGCGGGGAGCACAGATACGCAGTATTTT.

This clonotype has just a few counts. The chain carries TRBV6-2 or TRBV6-3 and TRBJ2-4, with 7 bases matching TRBD1. J lost 8 bases, V lost 7 bases, and 14 bases had no gene match. From germline, CDR1 is MNHEY and CDR2 SVGEGT. The CDR3 loop spans 15 amino acids. CDR3 sequence reads: CASTYAVTGKDIQYF. In DNA form, the CDR3 reads TGTGCCAGCACCTATGCCGTGACAGGGAAGGACATTCAGTACTTC.

This clonotype was seen only a few times. The V call is TRBV7-9, the J call TRBJ2-5; no firm D call. The CDR3 runs to 16 residues. V lost 5 bases and J lost 2, with 18 bases in between. CDR1 and CDR2 from the germline V gene are SEHNR and FQNEAQ (reference sequence). This chain's CDR3 is CASSPGALQRQETQYF. In DNA, the CDR3 is TGTGCCAGCAGCCCCGGAGCCCTCCAGAGACAAGAGACCCAGTACTTC. The full variable domain, completed using reference TRBV7-9 and TRBJ2-5, is DTGVSQNPRHKITKRGQNVTFRCDPISEHNRLYWYRQTLGQGPEFLTYFQNEAQLEKSRLLSDRFSAERPKGSFSTLEIQRTEQGDSAMYLCASSPGALQRQETQYFGPGTRLLVL.

J is TRBJ2-7 and V is TRBV2; D perhaps matches TRBD1 (6 bases). Germline V gene sequence: CDR1 SNHLY, CDR2 FYNNEI. The CDR3 extends over 14 amino acids. V lost 0 bases, J lost 5 bases, and 11 bases lay in between. The CDR3 bases are TGTGCCAGCAGTGAAGCAACAGGGCGGGACGAGCAGTACTTC. The encoded protein is CASSEATGRDEQYF.

This clonotype was picked up a small number of times. This chain uses TRBV6-6 with TRBJ2-1, with TRBD2 matching 15 bases. This CDR3 contains 16 residues. The V gene end was trimmed by 6 bases and the J gene end by 2 bases; junction bases not matched to a gene: 2. Germline-derived CDR1 and CDR2 are MNHNY and SVGAGI (reference sequence). CDR3 coding DNA: TGTGCCAGCAGGCGGACTAGCGGGGGGGCCTACAATGAGCAGTTCTTC. This encodes CASRRTSGGAYNEQFF.